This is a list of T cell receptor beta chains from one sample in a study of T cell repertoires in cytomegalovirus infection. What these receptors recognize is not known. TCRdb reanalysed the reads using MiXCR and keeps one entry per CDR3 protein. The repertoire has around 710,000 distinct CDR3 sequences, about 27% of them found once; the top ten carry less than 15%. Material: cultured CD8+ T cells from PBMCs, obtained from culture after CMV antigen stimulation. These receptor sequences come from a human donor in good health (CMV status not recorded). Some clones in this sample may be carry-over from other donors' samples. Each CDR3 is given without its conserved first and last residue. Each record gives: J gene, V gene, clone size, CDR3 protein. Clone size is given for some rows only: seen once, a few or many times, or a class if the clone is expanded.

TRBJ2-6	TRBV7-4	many	ASSPRTSGGASSGANVLT
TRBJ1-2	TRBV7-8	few	ASSLPLRGAAGYT
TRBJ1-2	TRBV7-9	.	ASSLGQKNGYT
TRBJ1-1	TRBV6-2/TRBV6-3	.	ASSWDSQNTEAF
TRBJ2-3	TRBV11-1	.	ASSPEYTQY
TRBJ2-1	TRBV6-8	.	ASSYKVVSKFEQF
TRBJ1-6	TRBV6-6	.	ASSYSSEFNSPLH
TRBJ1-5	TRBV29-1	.	SVVGTGLNQPQH
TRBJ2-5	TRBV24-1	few	ATSDGGTQY
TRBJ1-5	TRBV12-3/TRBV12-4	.	ASTRTDGGAIFGNQPQH
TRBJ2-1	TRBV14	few	ASSQEMGGDILYNEQF